A selection of T cell receptor beta chains follows, all from one sample in a study of blood T cell repertoires in COVID-19. Assay: immunoSEQ multiplex PCR; the TCRdb copy retains only in-frame clones and omits some. This sample has around 70,000 clones, with 80% found just once. The sample comprised peripheral blood. These receptor sequences come from a man in his 70s who had recovered from COVID-19. Both conserved end residues are part of each CDR3. A D gene is named only where the DNA matches it firmly. The size entry is marked missing in some rows and otherwise reads once, few, many or a size class.

>TRBJ2-2|NA|TRBV6-5|TRBD2
TGTGCCAGCAGTAGGACTAGATTAGACCGGGAGCTGTTTTTT
CASSRTRLDRELFF
>TRBJ2-3|NA|TRBV4-3|NA
TGCGCCAGCAGCCAAGTTGAGGGATCCGATACGCAGTATTTT
CASSQVEGSDTQYF
>TRBJ1-3|NA|TRBV6-1|TRBD1
TGTGCCAGCAGTGAAAGGGTCCAAAGACAGGGCGCTGGAAACACCATATATTTT
CASSERVQRQGAGNTIYF
>TRBJ1-3|few|TRBV2|NA
TGTGCCAGCAGCCTACAGGCAGGGTGGGGAAACACCATATATTTT
CASSLQAGWGNTIYF
>TRBJ1-2|NA|TRBV19|TRBD1
TGTGCCAGTACCCCAAACCGGGACAGGAGAGGCTACACCTTC
CASTPNRDRRGYTF
>TRBJ2-1|once|TRBV15|TRBD1
TGTGCCACCAGCAGAGAGCGGACAGGGTACAATGAGCAGTTCTTC
CATSRERTGYNEQFF
>TRBJ2-3|NA|TRBV4-3|NA
TGCGCCAGCAGCCTAACGGGAGTCACAGATACGCAGTATTTT
CASSLTGVTDTQYF
>TRBJ2-3|few|TRBV5-1|NA
TGCGCCAGCAGCTTGACACAGGGCACAGATACGCAGTATTTT
CASSLTQGTDTQYF
>TRBJ2-7|NA|TRBV11-3|NA
TGTGCCAGCAGCTTGCCACCCGGGTACGAGCAGTACTTC
CASSLPPGYEQYF
>TRBJ2-1|few|TRBV28|NA
TGTGCCAGCAATGCTCCGGGACACACCTACAATGAGCAGTTCTTC
CASNAPGHTYNEQFF
>TRBJ2-7|NA|TRBV2|TRBD1
TGTGCCAGCAGTGTGAGACAGGGGGCGAGTTACGAGCAGTACTTC
CASSVRQGASYEQYF
>TRBJ2-7|NA|TRBV27|TRBD1
TGTGCCAGCAGTACCGGACAGGGGGAGCAGTACTTC
CASSTGQGEQYF
>TRBJ2-2|few|TRBV7-2|TRBD1
TGTGCCAGCAGCTTAGCAGCGCAGGGGGCTGGCACCGGGGAGCTGTTTTTT
CASSLAAQGAGTGELFF
>TRBJ1-1|once|TRBV14|NA
TGTGCCAGCAGCCAAGCGGGTCGGAACACTGAAGCTTTCTTT
CASSQAGRNTEAFF
>TRBJ2-1|few|TRBV7-9|NA
TGTGCCAGCAGCGCCGACAGAATTCAGTTCTTC
CASSADRIQFF
>TRBJ1-1|few|TRBV5-1|NA
TGCGCCAGCAGCCCGTCCGACAGGAGGAACACTGAAGCTTTCTTT
CASSPSDRRNTEAFF
>TRBJ2-1|NA|TRBV18|TRBD1
TGTGCCAGCTCACCAGGAGGGACAGGGGTAGGTATACCCTACAATGAGCAGTTCTTC
CASSPGGTGVGIPYNEQFF
>TRBJ2-2|NA|TRBV11-3|TRBD1
TGTGCCAGCAGCGGACAGGGGTCGAACACCGGGGAGCTGTTTTTT
CASSGQGSNTGELFF
>TRBJ2-3|NA|TRBV5-4|TRBD2
TGTGCCAGCAGCAGGGAAACTAGCGGGATTACAGATACGCAGTATTTT
CASSRETSGITDTQYF
>TRBJ2-1|NA|TRBV2|NA
TGTGCCAGCAGTGGGGAGAATGAGCAGTTCTTC
CASSGENEQFF
>TRBJ2-7|NA|TRBV7-2|NA
TGTGCCAGCAGCCGCCAAGGGGGAAGCTCCTACGAGCAGTACTTC
CASSRQGGSSYEQYF
>TRBJ2-2|NA|TRBV29-1|NA
TGCAGCGGGGCGATTTCCAACACCGGGGAGCTGTTTTTT
CSGAISNTGELFF
>TRBJ2-5|NA|TRBV10-1|TRBD2
TGCGCCAGCAGTGAGTCTCGTAGCGGGAGGCGGGAGACTCAGTACTTC
CASSESRSGRRETQYF
>TRBJ2-7|few|TRBV18|TRBD1
TGTGCCAGCTCACCTTTGGGGACAGGCCGATTCTACGAGCAGTACTTC
CASSPLGTGRFYEQYF
>TRBJ1-2|NA|TRBV5-8|NA
TGTGCCAGCAGCTTACAGGGTGGTTTGAGCTACACCTTC
CASSLQGGLSYTF
>TRBJ2-5|once|TRBV5-1|NA
TGCGCCAGCAGATATCAGGGGATCCAAGAGACCCAGTACTTC
CASRYQGIQETQYF
>TRBJ2-7|NA|TRBV6-5|TRBD2
TGTGCCAGCAGTTACCGTCGGGGGGGTTCCTACGAGCAGTACTTC
CASSYRRGGSYEQYF
>TRBJ1-1|NA|TRBV19|TRBD1
TGTGCCAGTAGACAGGGACAGGCGGCAGGCACTGAAGCTTTCTTT
CASRQGQAAGTEAFF
>TRBJ2-3|once|TRBV5-1|NA
TGCGCCAGCAACGAACAGCCGGTTAGCACAGATACGCAGTATTTT
CASNEQPVSTDTQYF
>TRBJ2-7|few|TRBV6-1|TRBD1
TGTGCCAGCAGTGACGTGGACAGGGCCAGCGAGCAGTACTTC
CASSDVDRASEQYF
>TRBJ2-7|NA|TRBV11-1|NA
TGTGCCAGCAGCTCGGGGTTCGACGAGCAGTACTTC
CASSSGFDEQYF
>TRBJ2-7|NA|TRBV6-6|NA
TGTGCCAGCAGCCTCGAAAGTAATCCAGTCCACGAGCAGTACTTC
CASSLESNPVHEQYF
>TRBJ2-3|NA|TRBV6-5|TRBD2
TGTGCCAGCAGGAGGGGACTAGCGGACCATACGCAGTATTTT
CASRRGLADHTQYF
>TRBJ1-5|NA|TRBV28|TRBD1
TGTGCGCCCAAGGACAGGGGTCATCAGCCCCAGCATTTT
CAPKDRGHQPQHF
>TRBJ2-6|NA|TRBV7-3|TRBD1
TGTGCCAGCAGCACCGACAGGGGACCCTCTGGGGCCAACGTCCTGACTTTC
CASSTDRGPSGANVLTF